This entry describes one TCR beta chain. This specimen belongs to a study of blood T cell repertoires in COVID-19. Study in general: Specimens from acute and convalescent COVID-19 originated in the United States, Italy and Spain.

Source study methods: Scientists estimated how many nucleated cells there were by amplifying reference gene primers. Produced via immunoSEQ multiplex PCR; TCRdb's table is partial and in-frame only. D and trimming were read from the DNA, whereas the V and J calls and clone size are those reported in that table. The table shows 55,000 to 90,000 clones, with roughly 86% occurring only once. Sequenced input: peripheral blood. The TCR comes from a woman aged 55-70 years with acute or convalescent COVID-19.

The CDR3 DNA sequence: TGTGCCAGCAGCCAATTATCCGGTTACGAGCAGTACTTC. It codes for CASSQLSGYEQYF. The chain carries TRBV3-1 (or the pseudogene TRBV3-2) and TRBJ2-7; the D is unclear. Between the trimmed V and J ends, which lost 2 bases and 4 bases, there was a span of 9 bases. CDR3 length equals 13 residues. Germline assignment: CDR1 LGHDT and CDR2 YNNKEL (reference sequence).